This TCR beta chain was documented in a study of T cells after yellow fever vaccination (dated 2019 in TCRdb). About the study as a whole: The SMART-Seq v4 Ultra Low Input RNA kit was used to prepare libraries from fractions with low cell numbers. To follow T-cell clones before and after primary and booster YFV17D yellow fever vaccination, bulk TCR alpha and beta repertoires were sequenced over time. The cohort comprised two healthy male donors, one aged 18 to 30 and one aged 30 to 40 years. Blood was collected at multiple timepoints before and after primary and secondary immunization, and bulk PBMC replicates and cell subsets were isolated. The study at large found these results: A small share of clonotypes was detected in both CD4 and CD8 compartments, with the overlap likely arising from convergent recombination. Because only a couple of donors were included in the study, the extent to which the findings can be generalized is limited. After the booster, most clones that had expanded after primary vaccination were detected again (nearly 98% of CD4 and more than 80% of CD8), suggesting broad maintenance of memory. Computational filtering was required because FACS-sorted repertoires could contain abundant contaminating clonotypes from the bulk population. Compared with the primary T-cell response, the secondary T-cell response was faster but weaker, reaching its peak on day 5 rather than on day 15.

The sample holds many counts of this clonotype. No cognate antigen has been identified for it. No base quality values were provided; no much bigger clone lies one nucleotide off. CDR1 and CDR2 were assigned from the germline V gene as SQVTM and ANQGSEA. V was cut back by 4 bases and J by 6 bases, leaving a gap of 3 bases between them. The CDR3, cysteine through phenylalanine, is 9 amino acids long. Only the CDR3 part of the read is kept: 27 bases, read in frame from the first base. Sequencing took place on an Illumina NovaSeq 6000. Synthesis of TCR cDNA relied on 5'RACE template switching, a step that introduced a universal primer site along with unique molecular identifiers. cDNA synthesis was primed from both the TCR alpha and TCR beta constant segments. Libraries were amplified in two PCR steps, with sample barcodes and sequencing adapters added in the second step. Libraries were sequenced on Illumina HiSeq 2500 (2x100 bp) or NovaSeq (2x150 bp). On the study's bioinformatics: MIGEC was used to demultiplex reads and collapse the reads into UMI consensus sequences, and MiXCR was used for V(D)J alignment. Vaccine-responding clonotypes were defined with edgeR using replicate PBMC samples, requiring FDR below 0.01 and a log2 fold change above 5 up to day 15. Each bulk clonotype was labeled CD4 or CD8 based on which sequenced repertoire, CD4 or CD8, contained the clonotype at higher abundance. TCRdb passed the public sequencing reads through fastp at Q25 and MiXCR, retaining productive beta sequences. Rows with a matching CDR3 protein are joined into one entry that keeps the most common DNA and genes. Clone size and V and J calls follow TCRdb, not the original study. Across this sample there are about 340,000 distinct CDR3 sequences, with around 4.1% seen only once. The biggest ten clones account for approximately 24% of the sample.

Reading the label with the study, this specimen's treatment or condition is: live attenuated yellow fever vaccine strain. Two biological replicates of bulk PBMCs were collected at each blood-draw timepoint. PBMCs were isolated from peripheral blood using a standard Ficoll-Paque protocol. TriZol was used to extract RNA from bulk PBMCs, from CD4 and CD8 fractions, and from dextramer-positive and dextramer-negative fractions. The chain is encoded by TRBV29-1 joined to TRBJ1-2; no confident D gene assignment can be made. The clonotype comes from a man younger than 35 who received the YFV17D yellow fever vaccine. The specimen comprised PBMCs, sampled 5 days after the yellow fever booster vaccination. The base sequence is TGCAGCGTTGTCGATGGCTACACCTTC. Its protein is CSVVDGYTF.